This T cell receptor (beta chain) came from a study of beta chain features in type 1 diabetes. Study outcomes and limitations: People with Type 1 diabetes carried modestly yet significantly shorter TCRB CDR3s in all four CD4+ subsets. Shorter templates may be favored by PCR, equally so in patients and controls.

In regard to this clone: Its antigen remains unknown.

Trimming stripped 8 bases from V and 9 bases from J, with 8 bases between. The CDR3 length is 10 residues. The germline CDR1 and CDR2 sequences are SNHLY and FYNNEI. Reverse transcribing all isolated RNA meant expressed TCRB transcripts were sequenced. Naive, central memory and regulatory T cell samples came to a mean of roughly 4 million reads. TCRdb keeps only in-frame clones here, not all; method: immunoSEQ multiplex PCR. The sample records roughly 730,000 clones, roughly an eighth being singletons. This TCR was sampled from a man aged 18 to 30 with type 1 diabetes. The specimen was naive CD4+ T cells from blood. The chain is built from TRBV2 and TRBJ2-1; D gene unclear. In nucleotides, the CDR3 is TGTGCCAGCGGAAACGGTGAGCAGTTCTTC. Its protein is CASGNGEQFF. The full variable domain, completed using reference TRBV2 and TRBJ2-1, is EPEVTQTPSHQVTQMGQEVILRCVPISNHLYFYWYRQILGQKVEFLVSFYNNEISEKSEIFDDQFSVERPDGSNFTLKIRSTKLEDSAMYFCASGNGEQFFGPGTRLTVL.